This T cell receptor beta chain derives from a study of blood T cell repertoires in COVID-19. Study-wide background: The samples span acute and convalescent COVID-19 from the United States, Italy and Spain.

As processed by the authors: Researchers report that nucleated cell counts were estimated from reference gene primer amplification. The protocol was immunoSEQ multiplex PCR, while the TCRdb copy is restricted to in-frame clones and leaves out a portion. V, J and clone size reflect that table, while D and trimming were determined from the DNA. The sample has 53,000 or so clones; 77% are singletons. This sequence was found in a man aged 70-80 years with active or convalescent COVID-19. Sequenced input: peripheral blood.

The CDR3 sequence is CASSLTRGNYGYTF. The CDR3, as DNA: TGTGCCAGCAGCTTAACCAGGGGGAACTATGGCTACACCTTC. The V and J genes are TRBV11-3 and TRBJ1-2, with 7 bases fitting TRBD1. Looked up from germline, CDR1 is SGHNT and CDR2 is YENEEA. This CDR3 has 14 amino acids. V dropped 2 bases and J dropped 2; count of bases not matched to a gene: 2.